This TCR beta chain appears in the sequencing data of a study of T-cell reconstitution after alpha-beta-depleted transplantation in children. This sample's TCRbeta library carried unique molecular identifier barcodes. Each CDR3 protein is one row after TCRdb ran MiXCR on the PCR reads. This table holds about 610,000 distinct CDR3 sequences, 25% to 30% found once. Germline-derived CDR1 and CDR2 are SNHLY and FYNNEI. The V gene lost 8 bases and the J gene lost 4 bases, with 11 bases spanning the gap. CDR3 length equals 12 residues. Sequenced material: PBMCs, taken before TCRalphabeta/CD19-depleted stem cell transplant. The gene calls are TRBV2 and TRBJ1-2, with D maybe TRBD1 (5 bases). The receptor comes from a boy younger than two with Wiskott-Aldrich syndrome, due to receive a stem cell transplant. Written as DNA, the CDR3 is TGTGCCAGCGGCGGGGCTCTCTATGGCTACACCTTC. It yields the protein CASGGALYGYTF.